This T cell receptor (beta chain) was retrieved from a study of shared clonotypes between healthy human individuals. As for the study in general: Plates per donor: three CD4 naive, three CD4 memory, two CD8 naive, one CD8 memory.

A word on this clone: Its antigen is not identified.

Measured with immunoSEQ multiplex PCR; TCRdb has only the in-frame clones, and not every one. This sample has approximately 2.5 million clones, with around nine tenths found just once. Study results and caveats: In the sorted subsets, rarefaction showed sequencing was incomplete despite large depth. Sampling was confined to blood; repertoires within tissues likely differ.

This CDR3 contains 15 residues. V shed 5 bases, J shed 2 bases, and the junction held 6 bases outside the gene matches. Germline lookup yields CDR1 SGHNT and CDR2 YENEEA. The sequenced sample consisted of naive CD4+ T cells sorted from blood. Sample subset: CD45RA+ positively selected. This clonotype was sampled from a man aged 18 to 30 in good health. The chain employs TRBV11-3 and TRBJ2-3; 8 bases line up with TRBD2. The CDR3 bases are TGTGCCAGCAGCCCCGGGGGGGCCAACACAGATACGCAGTATTTT. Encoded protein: CASSPGGANTDTQYF.